This T cell receptor (beta chain) was found in a study of T cells after yellow fever vaccination. TCRdb reanalysed the 5' RACE reads using MiXCR and keeps one entry per CDR3 protein. There are 20,000 to 25,000 distinct CDR3 sequences in the sample; 4% to 6% occur only once, and 15% to 25% lies in the top ten. Many counts were recorded for this clonotype. This CDR3 spans 16 amino acids. V lost 6 bases, J lost 0 bases, and 7 bases stayed unmatched. Germline V gives CDR1 SQVTM, CDR2 ANQGSEA. The sample consisted of PBMCs, either bulk or a sorted T-cell subset (CD4+, CD8+, memory, or dextramer-sorted; not recorded which), taken about 49 days after the first yellow fever vaccination. This receptor was obtained from a man in his late teens or twenties who received the YFV17D yellow fever vaccine. This chain joins TRBV29-1 and TRBJ2-6, with 8 bases fitting TRBD1. The CDR3 DNA is TGCAGCGTAGGGGGACAGGCGAACTCTGGGGCCAACGTCCTGACTTTC. This gives the protein CSVGGQANSGANVLTF. The variable domain in full, completed from reference TRBV29-1 and TRBJ2-6, reads SAVISQKPSRDICQRGTSLTIQCQVDSQVTMMFWYRQQPGQSLTLIATANQGSEATYESGFVIDKFPISRPNLTFSTLTVSNMSPEDSSIYLCSVGGQANSGANVLTFGAGSRLTVL.